This entry describes one T cell receptor (beta chain). The data were taken from a study of cytomegalovirus exposure and HLA in healthy donors. The repertoire was sequenced with immunoSEQ multiplex PCR; TCRdb's copy has only in-frame clones and lacks some. This repertoire shows about 170,000 clones, 65% to 90% found once; its top ten account for approximately 2.1%. Trimming took off 3 bases at V and 3 bases at J, with 6 bases between the two ends. The V gene's germline CDR1 is SNHLY and CDR2 FYNNEI. The CDR3 is 13 amino acids. Source material: PBMCs. V usage is TRBV2 and J usage is TRBJ1-5; D might be TRBD1 (5 bases). This clonotype was sampled from a young woman in good health and CMV-seronegative. CDR3 coding DNA: TGTGCCAGCAGTGAGGACAACAATCAGCCCCAGCATTTT. Translation: CASSEDNNQPQHF.